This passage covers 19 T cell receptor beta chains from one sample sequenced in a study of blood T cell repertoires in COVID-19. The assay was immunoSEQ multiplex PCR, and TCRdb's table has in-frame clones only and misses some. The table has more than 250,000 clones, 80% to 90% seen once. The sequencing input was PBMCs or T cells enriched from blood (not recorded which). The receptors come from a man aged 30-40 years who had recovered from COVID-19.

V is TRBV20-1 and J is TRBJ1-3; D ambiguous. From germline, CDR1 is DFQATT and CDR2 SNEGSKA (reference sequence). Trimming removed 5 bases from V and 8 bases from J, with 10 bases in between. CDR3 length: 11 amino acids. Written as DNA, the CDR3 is TGCAGTGCTGACATTCGTGACACCATATATTTT. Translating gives CSADIRDTIYF.

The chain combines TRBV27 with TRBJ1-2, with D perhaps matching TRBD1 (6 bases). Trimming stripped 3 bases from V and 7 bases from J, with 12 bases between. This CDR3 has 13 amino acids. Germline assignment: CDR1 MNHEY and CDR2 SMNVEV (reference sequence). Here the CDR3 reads CASSLGRGSGYTF. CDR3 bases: TGTGCCAGCAGTTTGGGCAGGGGAAGTGGCTACACCTTC.

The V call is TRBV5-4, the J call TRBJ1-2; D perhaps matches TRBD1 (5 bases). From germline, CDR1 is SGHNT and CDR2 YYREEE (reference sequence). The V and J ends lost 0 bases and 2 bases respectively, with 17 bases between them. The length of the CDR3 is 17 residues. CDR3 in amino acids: CASSLASKGPGNYGYTF. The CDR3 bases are TGTGCCAGCAGCTTGGCCTCGAAGGGGCCCGGAAACTATGGCTACACCTTC. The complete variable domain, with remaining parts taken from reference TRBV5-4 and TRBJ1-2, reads ETGVTQSPTHLIKTRGQQVTLRCSSQSGHNTVSWYQQALGQGPQFIFQYYREEENGRGNFPPRFSGLQFPNYSSELNVNALELDDSALYLCASSLASKGPGNYGYTFGSGTRLTVV.

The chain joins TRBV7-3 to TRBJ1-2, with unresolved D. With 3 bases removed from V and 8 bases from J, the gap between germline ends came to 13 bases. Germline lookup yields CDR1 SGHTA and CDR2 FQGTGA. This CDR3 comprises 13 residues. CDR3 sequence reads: CASSLIGDGGYTF. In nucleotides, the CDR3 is TGTGCCAGCAGCTTGATCGGGGATGGGGGCTACACCTTC.

In nucleotides, the CDR3 is TGTGCCAGCAGCTCTGGGACAGTTAGCAATCAGCCCCAGCATTTT. It translates to CASSSGTVSNQPQHF. This sequence joins TRBV5-4 and TRBJ1-5; TRBD1 aligns across 7 bases. The CDR3 runs to 15 residues. CDR1 and CDR2 from the germline V gene are SGHNT and YYREEE (reference sequence). The trim removed 3 bases at V and 0 bases at J, leaving 3 bases unmatched.

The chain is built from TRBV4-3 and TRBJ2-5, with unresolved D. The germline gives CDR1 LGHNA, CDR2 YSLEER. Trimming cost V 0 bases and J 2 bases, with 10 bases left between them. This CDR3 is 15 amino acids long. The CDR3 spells CASSQDVWQQETQYF. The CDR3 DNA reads TGCGCCAGCAGCCAAGATGTCTGGCAGCAAGAGACCCAGTACTTC.

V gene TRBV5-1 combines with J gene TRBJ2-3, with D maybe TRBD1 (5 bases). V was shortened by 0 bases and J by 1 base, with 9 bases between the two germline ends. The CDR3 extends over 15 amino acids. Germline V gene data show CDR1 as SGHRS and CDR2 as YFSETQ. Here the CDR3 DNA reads TGCGCCAGCAGCTTGGGACAGCTTGGCACAGATACGCAGTATTTT. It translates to CASSLGQLGTDTQYF. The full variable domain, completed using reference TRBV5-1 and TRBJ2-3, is KAGVTQTPRYLIKTRGQQVTLSCSPISGHRSVSWYQQTPGQGLQFLFEYFSETQRNKGNFPGRFSGRQFSNSRSEMNVSTLELGDSALYLCASSLGQLGTDTQYFGPGTRLTVL.

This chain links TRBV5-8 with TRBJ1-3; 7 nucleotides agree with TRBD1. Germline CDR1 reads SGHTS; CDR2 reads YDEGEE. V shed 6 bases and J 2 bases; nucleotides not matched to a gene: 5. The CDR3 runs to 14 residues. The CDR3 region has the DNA TGTGCCAGCAACCACGACAGGGCTGGAAACACCATATATTTT. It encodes CASNHDRAGNTIYF. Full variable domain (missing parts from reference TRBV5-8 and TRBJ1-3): EAGVTQSPTHLIKTRGQQATLRCSPISGHTSVYWYQQALGLGLQFLLWYDEGEERNRGNFPPRFSGRQFPNYSSELNVNALELEDSALYLCASNHDRAGNTIYFGEGSWLTVV.

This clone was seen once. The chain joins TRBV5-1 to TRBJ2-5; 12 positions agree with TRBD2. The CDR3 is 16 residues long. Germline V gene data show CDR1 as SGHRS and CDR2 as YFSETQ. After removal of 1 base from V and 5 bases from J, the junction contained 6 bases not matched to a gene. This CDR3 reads CASSLTSGGSWETQYF. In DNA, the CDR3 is TGCGCCAGCAGCTTGACTAGCGGGGGGTCGTGGGAGACCCAGTACTTC.

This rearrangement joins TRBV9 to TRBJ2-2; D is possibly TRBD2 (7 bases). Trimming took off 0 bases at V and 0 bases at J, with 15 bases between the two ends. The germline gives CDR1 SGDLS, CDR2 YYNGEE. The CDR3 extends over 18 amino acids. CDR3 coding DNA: TGTGCCAGCAGCGTAGAGGGGCAGGGGACTACGAACACCGGGGAGCTGTTTTTT. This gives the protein CASSVEGQGTTNTGELFF.

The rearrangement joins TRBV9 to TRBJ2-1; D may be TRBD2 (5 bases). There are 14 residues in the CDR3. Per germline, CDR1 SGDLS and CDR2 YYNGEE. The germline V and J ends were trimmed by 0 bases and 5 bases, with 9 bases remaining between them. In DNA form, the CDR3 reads TGTGCCAGCAGCGTAGGTAGCGCCGACAATGAGCAGTTCTTC. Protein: CASSVGSADNEQFF.

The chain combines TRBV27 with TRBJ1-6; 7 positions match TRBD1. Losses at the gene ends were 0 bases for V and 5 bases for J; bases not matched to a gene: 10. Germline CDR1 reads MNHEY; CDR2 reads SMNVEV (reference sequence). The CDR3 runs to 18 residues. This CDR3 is CASSLSPTGISHNSPLHF. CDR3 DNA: TGTGCCAGCAGTTTATCCCCGACAGGGATAAGCCATAATTCACCCCTCCACTTT.

The CDR3 is CAWRIWDSNEQYF. The CDR3 nucleotides are TGTGCCTGGAGGATATGGGACAGCAACGAGCAGTACTTC. V usage is TRBV30 and J usage is TRBJ2-7, with 7 bases identical to TRBD1. The germline gives CDR1 GTSNPN, CDR2 SVGIG (reference sequence). CDR3 length equals 13 residues. V trimming: 3 bases; J trimming: 5 bases; junction bases outside the gene matches: 7.

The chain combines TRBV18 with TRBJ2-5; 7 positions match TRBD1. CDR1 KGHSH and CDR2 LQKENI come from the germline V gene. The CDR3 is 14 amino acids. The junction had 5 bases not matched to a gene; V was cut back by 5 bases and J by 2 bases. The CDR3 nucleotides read TGTGCCAGCTCAGAGGGGACAGCACAAGAGACCCAGTACTTC. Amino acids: CASSEGTAQETQYF.

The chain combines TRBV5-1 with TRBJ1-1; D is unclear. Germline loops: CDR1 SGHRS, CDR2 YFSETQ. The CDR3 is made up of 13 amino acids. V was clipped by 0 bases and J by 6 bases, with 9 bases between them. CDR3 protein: CASSLVGSAEAFF. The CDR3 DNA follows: TGCGCCAGCAGCTTGGTAGGGAGCGCTGAAGCTTTCTTT.

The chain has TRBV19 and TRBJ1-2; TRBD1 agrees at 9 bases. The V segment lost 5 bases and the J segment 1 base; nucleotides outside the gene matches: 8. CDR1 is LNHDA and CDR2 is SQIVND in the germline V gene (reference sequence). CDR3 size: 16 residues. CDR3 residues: CASSPGTGTVNYGYTF. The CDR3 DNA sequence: TGTGCCAGTAGTCCCGGGACAGGGACGGTTAACTATGGCTACACCTTC.

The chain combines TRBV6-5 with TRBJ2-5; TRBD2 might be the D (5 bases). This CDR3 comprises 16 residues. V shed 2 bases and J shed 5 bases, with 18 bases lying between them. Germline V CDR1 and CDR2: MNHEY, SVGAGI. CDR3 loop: CASSYLPEAPGETQYF. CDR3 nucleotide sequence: TGTGCCAGCAGTTACCTCCCCGAGGCCCCGGGGGAGACCCAGTACTTC.

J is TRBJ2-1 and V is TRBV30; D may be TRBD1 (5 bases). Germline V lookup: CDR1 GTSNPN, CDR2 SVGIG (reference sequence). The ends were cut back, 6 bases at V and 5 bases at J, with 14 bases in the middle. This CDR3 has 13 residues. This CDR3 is CACTSGANNEQFF. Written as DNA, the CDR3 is TGTGCCTGTACAAGTGGGGCCAACAATGAGCAGTTCTTC. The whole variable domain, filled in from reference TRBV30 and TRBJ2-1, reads SQTIHQWPATLVQPVGSPLSLECTVEGTSNPNLYWYRQAAGRGLQLLFYSVGIGQISSEVPQNLSASRPQDRQFILSSKKLLLSDSGFYLCACTSGANNEQFFGPGTRLTVL.

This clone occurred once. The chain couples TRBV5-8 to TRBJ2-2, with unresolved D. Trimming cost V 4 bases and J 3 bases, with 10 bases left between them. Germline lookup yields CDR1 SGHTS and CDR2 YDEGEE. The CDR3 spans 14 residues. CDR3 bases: TGTGCCAGCAGCGGCCCCGCCTACACCGGGGAGCTGTTTTTT. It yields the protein CASSGPAYTGELFF.